Shown below are 14 T cell receptor beta chains from a single sample sequenced in a study of CD8+CD57+ T cells in acquired aplastic anemia. TCR beta VDJ and CDR3 profiling used genomic DNA as template. TCRdb re-called the reads through MiXCR, storing one row per CDR3 protein. The sample contains some 150,000 distinct CDR3 sequences, about two thirds of which appear only once. An expansion of CD8+CD57+ cells by flow cytometry had been shown in patients chosen for sequencing. Sequencing input: sorted CD4+, CD8+, or CD8+CD57+ T cells (not recorded which) from PBMCs. The receptors were sampled from a human donor with aplastic anemia.

The chain links TRBV7-9 to TRBJ2-1; 7 bases align to TRBD2. Germline V gene lookup returns CDR1 SEHNR and CDR2 FQNEAQ (reference sequence). This CDR3 region has 16 residues. V was pared by 2 bases and J by 3 bases, with 7 bases of the junction left unmatched. This CDR3 is CASSLYGGSYYNEQFF. The CDR3 bases are TGTGCCAGCAGCTTATACGGGGGGTCCTACTACAATGAGCAGTTCTTC.

This clonotype has just a few counts. An end of the junction differs from the germline gene, which may be a read error. This chain connects TRBV7-3 to TRBJ2-5; TRBD1 matches at 12 bases. CDR1 SGHTA and CDR2 FQGTGA come from the germline V gene. The length of the CDR3 is 15 residues. In DNA form, the CDR3 reads TGTGCTAGCAGCTTGACCGGGACAGGGGGCGAGACCCAGTACTTC. This gives the protein CASSLTGTGGETQYF.

Comments on this clonotype: The CDR3 does not end in the conserved phenylalanine or tryptophan, so this is likely a read error. This chain uses TRBV15 with TRBJ1-3; D ambiguous. Germline CDR1 LNHNV, CDR2 YYDKDF (reference sequence). The V and J ends lost 0 bases and 7 bases respectively, with 4 bases between them. The CDR3 loop spans 12 amino acids. The CDR3 DNA follows: TGTGCCACCAGCAGAGATACGAACACCATATATTCT. This encodes CATSRDTNTIYS.

The chain recombines TRBV2 with TRBJ2-4; 9 bases align to TRBD2. Germline trimming cut 4 bases from V and 5 bases from J; bases unmatched to any gene: 6. Germline CDR1 is SNHLY and CDR2 is FYNNEI. The CDR3 runs 15 residues. In DNA, the CDR3 is TGTGCCAGCAGTGCCGGGACTAGCTTCCAAAACATTCAGTACTTC. Protein: CASSAGTSFQNIQYF.

The chain has TRBV9 and TRBJ1-2; D remains unclear. Between the trimmed V and J ends, which lost 4 bases and 12 bases, there was a span of 13 bases. CDR3 length: 11 amino acids. Looked up from germline, CDR1 is SGDLS and CDR2 is YYNGEE. For the CDR3, the DNA is TGTGCCAGCAGCTTAGGAACCCATCACACCTTC. This sequence encodes CASSLGTHHTF.

The J gene is TRBJ2-2, the V gene TRBV2; D is unresolved. The DNA end favors TRBJ1-1, so the J call may be wrong. The CDR3 has 16 residues. CDR1 is SNHLY and CDR2 is FYNNEI in the germline V gene. The CDR3: CASSDPGTSLRSEAFF. The CDR3 nucleotides read TGTGCCAGCAGTGACCCGGGCACCTCTTTACGCAGTGAAGCTTTCTTT.

The rearrangement joins TRBV29-1 to TRBJ1-1; 10 nucleotides line up with TRBD1. The CDR3 is 15 amino acids. J gave up 8 bases and V 7 bases, and 16 bases lay outside the gene matches. Germline V CDR1 and CDR2: SQVTM, ANQGSEA. The DNA for the CDR3 is TGCAGCGCTGGCTTAGGGACAGGGGTTGGGGGCGAAGCTTTCTTT. It specifies CSAGLGTGVGGEAFF.

V and J are TRBV20-1 and TRBJ2-5, with D perhaps TRBD1 (5 bases). The ends were cut back, 5 bases at V and 1 base at J, with 17 bases in the middle. This CDR3 spans 15 amino acids. Germline V CDR1 and CDR2: DFQATT, SNEGSKA (reference sequence). The CDR3 loop reads CSAEATAAPQETQYF. Here the CDR3 DNA reads TGCAGTGCTGAGGCGACAGCAGCGCCCCAAGAGACCCAGTACTTC.

The chain carries TRBV19 and TRBJ2-1; 10 bases align to TRBD2. With 3 bases clipped from V and 2 bases from J, the junction kept 4 bases outside the gene matches. The CDR3 has 16 residues. Per germline, CDR1 LNHDA and CDR2 SQIVND (reference sequence). For the CDR3, the DNA is TGTGCCAGTAGTATCGGACTAGCGGTGCCCTACAATGAGCAGTTCTTC. It codes for CASSIGLAVPYNEQFF.

The chain joins TRBV7-3 to TRBJ2-7; D remains unclear. From germline, CDR1 is SGHTA and CDR2 FQGTGA. With 2 bases removed from V and 5 bases from J, the gap between germline ends came to 16 bases. The CDR3 totals 15 residues. The chain's CDR3 is CASSLVVGNGDEQYF. For the CDR3, the DNA is TGTGCCAGCAGCTTAGTTGTGGGCAATGGCGACGAGCAGTACTTC. Variable domain in full (rest from reference TRBV7-3 and TRBJ2-7): GAGVSQTPSNKVTEKGKYVELRCDPISGHTALYWYRQSLGQGPEFLIYFQGTGAADDSGLPNDRFFAVRPEGSVSTLKIQRTERGDSAVYLCASSLVVGNGDEQYFGPGTRLTVT.

The V call is TRBV11-3, the J call TRBJ1-1; TRBD1 might be the D (6 bases). V dropped 0 bases and J dropped 1 base, with 6 bases sitting between them. Germline CDR1 reads SGHNT; CDR2 reads YENEEA. The CDR3 has 14 amino acids. CDR3 sequence (DNA): TGTGCCAGCAGCTTAGAACAGGGGAACACTGAAGCTTTCTTT. Its protein product is CASSLEQGNTEAFF. Using reference TRBV11-3 and TRBJ1-1 for the parts outside the CDR3, the full variable domain is EAGVVQSPRYKIIEKKQPVAFWCNPISGHNTLYWYLQNLGQGPELLIRYENEEAVDDSQLPKDRFSAERLKGVDSTLKIQPAELGDSAVYLCASSLEQGNTEAFFGQGTRLTVV.

The chain carries TRBV12-5 and TRBJ2-1, with D hard to call. This CDR3 is 16 amino acids long. V was shortened by 1 base and J by 4 bases, with 14 bases between the two germline ends. Germline CDR1 is LGHNT and CDR2 is FRNRAP. The CDR3 region has the DNA TGTGCTAGTGGTTTGGCCACAAGCCGGCTTTACAATGAGCAGTTCTTC. Amino acid sequence: CASGLATSRLYNEQFF.

The chain recombines TRBV20-1 with TRBJ2-7; either TRBD1 or TRBD2 may supply D (6 bases each). The CDR3 is made up of 13 amino acids. CDR1 DFQATT and CDR2 SNEGSKA come from the germline V gene (reference sequence). Trimming took 3 bases from V and 3 from J, leaving 12 bases between them. This CDR3 reads CSASKGGDYEQYF. The CDR3 DNA follows: TGCAGTGCTAGTAAGGGGGGTGACTACGAGCAGTACTTC.

The chain couples TRBV6-5 to TRBJ2-7; the match to TRBD2 covers 8 bases. Germline V lookup: CDR1 MNHEY, CDR2 SVGAGI. Trimming at V came to 7 bases and at J to 2 bases, leaving 4 bases not matched to a gene. The CDR3 runs to 13 residues. CDR3 loop: CASMAGGTYEQYF. CDR3 bases: TGTGCCAGCATGGCGGGAGGAACCTACGAGCAGTACTTC.